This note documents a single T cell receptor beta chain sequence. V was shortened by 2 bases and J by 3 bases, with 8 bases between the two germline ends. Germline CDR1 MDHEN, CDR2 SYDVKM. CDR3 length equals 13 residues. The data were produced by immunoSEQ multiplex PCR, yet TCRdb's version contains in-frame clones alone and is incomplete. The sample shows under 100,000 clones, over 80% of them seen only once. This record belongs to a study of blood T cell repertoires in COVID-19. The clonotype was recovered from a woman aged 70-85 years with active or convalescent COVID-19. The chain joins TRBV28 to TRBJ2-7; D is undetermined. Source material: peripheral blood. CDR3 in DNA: TGTGCCAGCAGTTTAGCAGGAAACTACGAGCAGTACTTC. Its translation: CASSLAGNYEQYF.